This TCR beta chain was recovered during a study of blood T cell repertoires in COVID-19 (TCRdb year 2020). Study-wide context: Samples covering the acute and convalescent phases of COVID-19 were provided by collaborators in the United States, Italy and Spain. The material from the prospective study consisted of cDNA or gDNA derived from T cells, B-cell-depleted T cells, or PBMCs. Deeply sampled blood TCRbeta repertoires from subjects exposed to, actively infected with, or recovered from COVID-19 were included in the dataset. A freely available public database, intended as a resource for researchers studying the immune response to SARS-CoV-2, is where the repertoires were released. Samples came from the ongoing ImmuneRACE study (first 160 participants) plus 1,254 subjects from 6 global collaborators. The sample metadata nearly always contained a de-identified subject ID, COVID-19 status, age in years and sex. Where HLA class I and class II types were available, the types were taken from metadata supplied by the sample provider, not from assay-based typing. Broader findings and caveats from the paper: How much clinical and demographic metadata was included differed by source and by participant, and the metadata was provided uncurated.

Looking up the germline V gene yields CDR1 SGHAT and CDR2 FQNNGV. V lost 6 bases and J lost 7 bases, and the count of bases not matched to a germline gene is 5. The CDR3, from cysteine to phenylalanine, totals 13 residues. Only the CDR3 part of the read is kept: 39 bases, read in frame from the first base. TCRbeta CDR3 regions were amplified from genomic DNA using the immunoSEQ Assay, a bias-controlled multiplex PCR. As for how the authors treated the data: Within the assay, amplification of reference gene primers was used to estimate how many nucleated cells each sample contained. To quantify the absolute abundance of each unique TCRbeta CDR3 rearrangement, sequence reads were collapsed and filtered. For each sample, productive Simpson clonality was calculated as the square root of Simpson's diversity index over productive rearrangements. The clones in this table, taken by TCRdb from immuneACCESS, are in-frame only. Not every clone is retained; where verified, under half of the shortfall comes from an unresolved V gene, and the cause of the rest is unknown. V and J calls and clone size are copied from that table; D and trimming were computed from the DNA. In all, the sample holds tens of thousands of clones, and 75% to 90% of those were seen once. 18% of the sample goes to the ten largest clones.

One collaborating source in Seattle enrolled patients during active infection and followed them longitudinally through the course of disease. The collaborating institutions used their own protocols to collect whole blood in K2EDTA tubes. For TCRbeta analysis, collaborator samples were shipped as frozen whole blood, as isolated PBMCs, or as DNA extracted from either sample type. Remarks on this clone: Its antigen remains undetermined. Per-base quality was not reported, and no clone a single base away is much larger than it.

Specimen: peripheral blood. Recombination joined TRBV11-2 with TRBJ1-2; 10 central bases correspond to TRBD1. This TCR was recovered from a woman aged 60 to 75 with COVID-19, enrolled during active disease. The CDR3 loop reads CASRPTGGGGYTF. The nucleotide sequence is TGTGCCAGCAGACCGACAGGGGGCGGTGGCTACACCTTC.